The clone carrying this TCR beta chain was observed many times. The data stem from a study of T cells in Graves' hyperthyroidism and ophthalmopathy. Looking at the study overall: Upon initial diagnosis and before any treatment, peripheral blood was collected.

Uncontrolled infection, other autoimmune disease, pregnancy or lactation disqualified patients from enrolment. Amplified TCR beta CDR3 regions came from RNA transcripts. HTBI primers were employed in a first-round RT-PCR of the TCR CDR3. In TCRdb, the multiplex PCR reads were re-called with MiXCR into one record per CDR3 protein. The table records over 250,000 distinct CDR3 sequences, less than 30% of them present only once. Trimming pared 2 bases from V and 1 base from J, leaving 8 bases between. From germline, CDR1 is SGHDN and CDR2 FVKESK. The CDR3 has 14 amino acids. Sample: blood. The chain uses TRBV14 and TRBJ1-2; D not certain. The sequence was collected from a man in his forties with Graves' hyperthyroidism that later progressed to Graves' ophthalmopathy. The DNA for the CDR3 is TGTGCCAGCAGCCAAACCCACTATAACTATGGCTACACCTTC. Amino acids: CASSQTHYNYGYTF.